The sequence of this T cell receptor beta chain was determined in a study of shared clonotypes between healthy human individuals. Repertoires were generated with immunoSEQ multiplex PCR, while TCRdb's copy carries only in-frame clones and drops some. The table lists over a million clones, 98% of them singletons. Germline V lookup: CDR1 SGHAT, CDR2 FQNNGV. This CDR3 has 14 amino acids. V lost 8 bases and J 0 bases, leaving 11 bases between the germline ends. The receptor's source is a man aged 25 to 40 in good health. The material sequenced was naive CD4+ T cells sorted from blood. The subset: CD45RA+ positively selected. The chain has TRBV11-2 and TRBJ2-1; weak D call: TRBD2 (6 bases). CDR3 sequence: CASQRASSYNEQFF. DNA of the CDR3: TGTGCCAGCCAGCGGGCAAGCTCCTACAATGAGCAGTTCTTC.